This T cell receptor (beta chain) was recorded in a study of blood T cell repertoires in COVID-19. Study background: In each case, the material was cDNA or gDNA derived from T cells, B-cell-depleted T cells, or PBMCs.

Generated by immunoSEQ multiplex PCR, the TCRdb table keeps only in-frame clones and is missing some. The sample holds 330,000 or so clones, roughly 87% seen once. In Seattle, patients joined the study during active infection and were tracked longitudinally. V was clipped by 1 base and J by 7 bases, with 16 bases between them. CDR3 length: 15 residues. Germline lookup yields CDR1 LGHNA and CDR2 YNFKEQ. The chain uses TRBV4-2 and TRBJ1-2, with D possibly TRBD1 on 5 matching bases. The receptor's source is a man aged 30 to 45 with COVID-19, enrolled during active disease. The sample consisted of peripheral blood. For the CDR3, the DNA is TGTGCCAGCAGCCAAGTCTTAACCAGGGTACTTGGCTACACCTTC. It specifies CASSQVLTRVLGYTF.